This TCR beta chain was documented in a study of blood T cell repertoires in COVID-19. Turning to the study itself: Material from acute and convalescent COVID-19 was sourced from the United States, Italy and Spain.

CDR1 is MNHNS, CDR2 SASEGT, per germline. The trim removed 1 base at V and 2 bases at J, leaving 2 bases unmatched. This CDR3 contains 15 residues. Original data processing: Amplification from reference gene primers served as the basis for estimated nucleated cell counts. TCRdb keeps only in-frame clones here, not all; method: immunoSEQ multiplex PCR. For V, J and clone size, that table is used; D and trimming come from the DNA. Of about 220,000 clones in the sample, 80% to 90% were seen once. In regard to this clone: The sample contains more than one DNA sequence encoding this CDR3.

This sequence joins TRBV6-1 and TRBJ2-1; 7 bases are shared with TRBD1. The sequenced sample was peripheral blood. The receptor was derived from a man aged 45-65 years with active or convalescent COVID-19. CDR3 region: CASSEVQGPYNEQFF. CDR3 coding DNA: TGTGCCAGCAGTGAAGTACAGGGGCCCTACAATGAGCAGTTCTTC.